This T cell receptor beta chain was identified in a study of T cells in Graves' hyperthyroidism and ophthalmopathy. Across the study: Peripheral blood was drawn at first diagnosis, prior to all treatment.

TCR beta CDR3 regions were amplified from RNA transcripts. Researchers ran a first-round RT-PCR on the TCR CDR3 using the HTBI primer set. TCRdb ran MiXCR on the multiplex PCR reads and lists one entry per CDR3 protein. Of approximately 350,000 distinct CDR3 sequences in the sample, 13% to 15% were seen once. Diagnoses rested on clinical symptoms, serum thyroxine and TRAb, thyroid ultrasound and orbital computed tomography. This clonotype showed up many times. The ends were cut back, 0 bases at V and 4 bases at J, with 11 bases in the middle. The CDR3 spans 15 residues. Germline V lookup: CDR1 SGHRS, CDR2 YFSETQ.

The genes are TRBV5-1 and TRBJ2-1; D may be TRBD2 (5 bases). The TCR originated in a woman aged 55-69 years with Graves' ophthalmopathy. Source material: blood. In DNA form, the CDR3 reads TGCGCCAGCAGCTTGGCGCTAGCAGAGTACAATGAGCAGTTCTTC. Its protein is CASSLALAEYNEQFF. Full variable domain (remainder filled in from reference TRBV5-1 and TRBJ2-1): KAGVTQTPRYLIKTRGQQVTLSCSPISGHRSVSWYQQTPGQGLQFLFEYFSETQRNKGNFPGRFSGRQFSNSRSEMNVSTLELGDSALYLCASSLALAEYNEQFFGPGTRLTVL.